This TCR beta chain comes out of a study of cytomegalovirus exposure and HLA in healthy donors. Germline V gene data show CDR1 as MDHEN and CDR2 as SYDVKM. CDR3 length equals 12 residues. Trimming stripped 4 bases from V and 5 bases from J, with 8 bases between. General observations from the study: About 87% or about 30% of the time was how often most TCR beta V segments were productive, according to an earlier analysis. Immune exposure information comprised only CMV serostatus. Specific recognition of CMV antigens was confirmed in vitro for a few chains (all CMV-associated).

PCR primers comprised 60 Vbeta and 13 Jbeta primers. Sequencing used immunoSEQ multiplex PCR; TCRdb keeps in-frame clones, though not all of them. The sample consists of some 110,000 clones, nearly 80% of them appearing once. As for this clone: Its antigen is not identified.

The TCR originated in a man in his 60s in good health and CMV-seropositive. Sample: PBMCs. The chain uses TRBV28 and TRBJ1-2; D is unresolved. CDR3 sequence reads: CASSSRTYGYTF. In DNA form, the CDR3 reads TGTGCCAGCAGTTCCAGAACGTATGGCTACACCTTC.